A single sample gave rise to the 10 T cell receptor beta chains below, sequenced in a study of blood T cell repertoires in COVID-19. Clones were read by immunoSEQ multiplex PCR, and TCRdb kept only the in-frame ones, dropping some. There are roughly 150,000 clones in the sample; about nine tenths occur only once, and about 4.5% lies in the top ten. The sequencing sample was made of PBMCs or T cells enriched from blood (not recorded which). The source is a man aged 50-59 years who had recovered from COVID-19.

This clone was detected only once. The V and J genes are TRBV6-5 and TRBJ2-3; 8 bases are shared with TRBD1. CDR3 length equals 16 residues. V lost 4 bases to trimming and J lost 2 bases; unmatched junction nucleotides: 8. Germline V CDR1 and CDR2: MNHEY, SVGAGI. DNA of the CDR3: TGTGCCAGCAGTTCCCACGACAGGGGATCCACAGATACGCAGTATTTT. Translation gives CASSSHDRGSTDTQYF.

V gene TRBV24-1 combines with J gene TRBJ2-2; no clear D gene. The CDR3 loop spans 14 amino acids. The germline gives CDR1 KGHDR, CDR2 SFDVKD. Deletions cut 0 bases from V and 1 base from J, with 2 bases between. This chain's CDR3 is CATSDLRNTGELFF. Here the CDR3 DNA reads TGTGCCACCAGTGATTTGCGGAACACCGGGGAGCTGTTTTTT.

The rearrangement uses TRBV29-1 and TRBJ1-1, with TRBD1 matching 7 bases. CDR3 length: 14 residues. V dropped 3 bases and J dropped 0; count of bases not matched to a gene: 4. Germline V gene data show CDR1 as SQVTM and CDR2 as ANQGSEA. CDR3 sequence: CSVEGTALNTEAFF. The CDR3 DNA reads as TGCAGCGTTGAGGGGACAGCGCTGAACACTGAAGCTTTCTTT. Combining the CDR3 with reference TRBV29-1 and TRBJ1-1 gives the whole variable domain SAVISQKPSRDICQRGTSLTIQCQVDSQVTMMFWYRQQPGQSLTLIATANQGSEATYESGFVIDKFPISRPNLTFSTLTVSNMSPEDSSIYLCSVEGTALNTEAFFGQGTRLTVV.

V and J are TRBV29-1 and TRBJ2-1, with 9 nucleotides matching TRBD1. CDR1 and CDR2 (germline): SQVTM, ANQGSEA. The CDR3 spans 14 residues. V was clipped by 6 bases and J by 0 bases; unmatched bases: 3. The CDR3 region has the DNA TGCAGCGTCTTGACAGGGGGCTCCTACAATGAGCAGTTCTTC. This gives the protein CSVLTGGSYNEQFF.

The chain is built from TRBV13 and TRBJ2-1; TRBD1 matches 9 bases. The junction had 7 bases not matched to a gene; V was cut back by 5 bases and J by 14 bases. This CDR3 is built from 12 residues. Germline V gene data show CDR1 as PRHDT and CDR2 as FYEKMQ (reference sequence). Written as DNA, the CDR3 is TGTGCCAGCAGCCGAGAGAGGGACAGGGAGTTCTTC. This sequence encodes CASSRERDREFF.

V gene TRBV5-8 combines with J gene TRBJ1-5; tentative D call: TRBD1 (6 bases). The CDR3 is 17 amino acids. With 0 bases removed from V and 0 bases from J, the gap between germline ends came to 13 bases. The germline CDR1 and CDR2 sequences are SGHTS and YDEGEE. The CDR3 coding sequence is TGTGCCAGCAGCTTGGGTCTGGGGGCCGATAGCAATCAGCCCCAGCATTTT. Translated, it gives CASSLGLGADSNQPQHF.

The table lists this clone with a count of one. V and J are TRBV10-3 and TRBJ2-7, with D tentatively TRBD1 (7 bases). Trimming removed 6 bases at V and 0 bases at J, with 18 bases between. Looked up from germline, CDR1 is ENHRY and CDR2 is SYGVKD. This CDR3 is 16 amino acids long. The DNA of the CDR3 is TGTGCCATCAGGGAGGGGGGTACAGGGGTCTCCTACGAGCAGTACTTC. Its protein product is CAIREGGTGVSYEQYF.

CDR3 bases: TGTGCCAGCAGCCGACTCGCGGGAGAGGGTGGGGAGCTGTTTTTT. The encoded protein is CASSRLAGEGGELFF. The V gene is TRBV7-3, the J gene TRBJ2-2, with TRBD2 identical over 7 bases. Germline CDR1 SGHTA, CDR2 FQGTGA. The CDR3 sequence is 15 residues long. Losses at the gene ends were 5 bases for V and 8 bases for J; bases not matched to a gene: 11. The variable domain in full, with the rest retrieved from reference TRBV7-3 and TRBJ2-2, is GAGVSQTPSNKVTEKGKYVELRCDPISGHTALYWYRQSLGQGPEFLIYFQGTGAADDSGLPNDRFFAVRPEGSVSTLKIQRTERGDSAVYLCASSRLAGEGGELFFGEGSRLTVL.

For the CDR3, the DNA is TGTGCCAGCACCCCAGGACTAGCGAACACCGGGGAGCTGTTTTTT. Translation: CASTPGLANTGELFF. The J gene is TRBJ2-2, the V gene TRBV28; 7 bases are shared with TRBD2. V gave up 7 bases and J gave up 0 bases; unmatched junction bases: 5. This CDR3 is 15 amino acids long. The germline V gene encodes CDR1 MDHEN and CDR2 SYDVKM.

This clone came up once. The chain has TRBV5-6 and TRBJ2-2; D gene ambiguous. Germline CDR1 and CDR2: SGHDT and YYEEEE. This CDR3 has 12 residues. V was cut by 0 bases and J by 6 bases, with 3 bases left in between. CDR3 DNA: TGTGCCAGCAGCTTGGGCGCCGGGGAGCTGTTTTTT. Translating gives CASSLGAGELFF.